The source of this T cell receptor (beta chain) is a study of blood T cell repertoires in COVID-19. The age range of participants was roughly 18 to 90 years, with residence in about 25 US areas. Cohort placement rested on clinical history that participants reported themselves. Two negative PCRs, clearance, or symptom resolution had been documented for recovered Cohort 3 donors. This clone was observed once. Trimming pared 6 bases from V and 1 base from J, leaving 6 bases between. The CDR3 spans 12 residues. Profiling relied on immunoSEQ multiplex PCR, and the TCRdb table lists in-frame clones only, not all of them. The sample includes a few hundred thousand clones, roughly nine tenths of them seen just once.

The chain links TRBV12-3 or TRBV12-4 to TRBJ1-1; D remains ambiguous. Input material: PBMCs or T cells enriched from blood (not recorded which). The clonotype originates from a woman aged 18-30 years who had recovered from COVID-19. DNA of the CDR3: TGTGCCAGCAGGGAGTGGAACACTGAAGCTTTCTTT. Translating gives CASREWNTEAFF.